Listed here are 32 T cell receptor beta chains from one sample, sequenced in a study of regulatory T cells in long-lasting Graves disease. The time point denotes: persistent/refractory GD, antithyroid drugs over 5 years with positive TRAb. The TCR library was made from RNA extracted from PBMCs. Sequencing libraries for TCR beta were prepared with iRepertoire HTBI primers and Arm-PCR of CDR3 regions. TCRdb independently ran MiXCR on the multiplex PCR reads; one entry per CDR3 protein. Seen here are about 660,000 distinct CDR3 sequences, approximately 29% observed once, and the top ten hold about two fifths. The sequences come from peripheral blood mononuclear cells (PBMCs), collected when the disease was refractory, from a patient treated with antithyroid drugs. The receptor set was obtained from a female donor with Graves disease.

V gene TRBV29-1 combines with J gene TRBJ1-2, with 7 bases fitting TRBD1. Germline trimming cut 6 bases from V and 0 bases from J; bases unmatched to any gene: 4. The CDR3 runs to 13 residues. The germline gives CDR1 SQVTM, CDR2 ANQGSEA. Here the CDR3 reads CSVSQGANYGYTF. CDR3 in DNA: TGCAGCGTGAGTCAGGGGGCTAACTATGGCTACACCTTC.

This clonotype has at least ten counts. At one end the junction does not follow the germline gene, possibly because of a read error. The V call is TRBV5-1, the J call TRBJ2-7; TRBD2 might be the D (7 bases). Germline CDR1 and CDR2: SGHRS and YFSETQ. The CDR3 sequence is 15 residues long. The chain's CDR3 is CASSLGGGSSYEQYF. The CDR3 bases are TGTGCCAGCAGCTTAGGGGGGGGGAGTTCCTACGAGCAGTACTTC.

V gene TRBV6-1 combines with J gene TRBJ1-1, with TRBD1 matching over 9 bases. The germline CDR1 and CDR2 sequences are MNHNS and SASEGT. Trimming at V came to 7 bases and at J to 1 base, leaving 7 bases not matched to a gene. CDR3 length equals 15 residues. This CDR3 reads CASTRTGVGNTEAFF. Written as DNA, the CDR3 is TGTGCCAGCACCCGGACAGGGGTGGGGAACACTGAAGCTTTCTTT.

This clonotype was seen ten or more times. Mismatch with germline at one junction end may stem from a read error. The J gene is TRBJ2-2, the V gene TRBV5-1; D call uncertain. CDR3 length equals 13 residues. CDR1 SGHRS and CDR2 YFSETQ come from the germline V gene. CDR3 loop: CASSLSVTGELFF. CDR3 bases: TGTGCCAGCAGCTTATCGGTCACCGGGGAGCTGTTTTTT.

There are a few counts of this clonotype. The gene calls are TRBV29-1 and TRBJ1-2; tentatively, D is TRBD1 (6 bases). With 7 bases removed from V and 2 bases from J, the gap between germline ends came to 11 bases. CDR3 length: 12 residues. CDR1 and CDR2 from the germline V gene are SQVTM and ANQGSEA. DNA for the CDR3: TGCAGCGGGTACACAGGGAACTATGGCTACACCTTC. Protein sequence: CSGYTGNYGYTF.

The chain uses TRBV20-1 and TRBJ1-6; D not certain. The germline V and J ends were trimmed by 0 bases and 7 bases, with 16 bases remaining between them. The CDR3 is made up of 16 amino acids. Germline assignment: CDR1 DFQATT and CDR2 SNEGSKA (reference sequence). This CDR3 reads CSARDPFREGNSPLHF. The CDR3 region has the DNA TGCAGTGCTAGAGATCCATTTCGAGAGGGCAATTCACCCCTCCACTTT.

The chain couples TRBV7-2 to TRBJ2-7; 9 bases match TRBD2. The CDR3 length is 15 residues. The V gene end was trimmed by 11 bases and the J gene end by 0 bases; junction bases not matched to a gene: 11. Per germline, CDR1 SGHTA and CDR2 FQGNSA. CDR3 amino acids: CACQTSGSSSYEQYF. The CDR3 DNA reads TGTGCCTGCCAGACTAGCGGCTCTAGCTCCTACGAGCAGTACTTC.

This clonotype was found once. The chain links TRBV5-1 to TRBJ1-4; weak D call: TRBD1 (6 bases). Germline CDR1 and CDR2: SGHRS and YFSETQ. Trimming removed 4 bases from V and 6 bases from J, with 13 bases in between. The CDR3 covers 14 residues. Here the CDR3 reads CASSLAGADEKLFF. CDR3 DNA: TGCGCCAGCAGCCTCGCGGGGGCGGATGAAAAACTGTTTTTT.

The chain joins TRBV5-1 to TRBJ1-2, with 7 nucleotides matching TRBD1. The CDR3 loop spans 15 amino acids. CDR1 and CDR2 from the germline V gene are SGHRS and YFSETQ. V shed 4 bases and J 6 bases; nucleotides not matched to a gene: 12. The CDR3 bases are TGCGCCAGCAGCCAGGGACAGCCAACACAAGATGGCTACACCTTC. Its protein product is CASSQGQPTQDGYTF.

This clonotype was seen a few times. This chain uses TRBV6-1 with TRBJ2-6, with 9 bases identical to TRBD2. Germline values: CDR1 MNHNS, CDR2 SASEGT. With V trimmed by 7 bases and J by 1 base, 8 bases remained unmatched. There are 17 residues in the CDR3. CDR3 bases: TGTGCCAGCACGGCTAGCGGGGTTGGTTCTGGGGCCAACGTCCTGACTTTC. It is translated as CASTASGVGSGANVLTF.

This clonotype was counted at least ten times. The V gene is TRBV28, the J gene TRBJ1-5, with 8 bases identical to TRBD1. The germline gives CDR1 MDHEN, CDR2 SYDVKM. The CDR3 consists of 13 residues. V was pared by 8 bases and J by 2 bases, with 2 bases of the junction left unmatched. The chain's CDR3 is CASSTGGNQPQHF. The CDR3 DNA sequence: TGTGCCAGCTCGACAGGGGGCAATCAGCCCCAGCATTTT.

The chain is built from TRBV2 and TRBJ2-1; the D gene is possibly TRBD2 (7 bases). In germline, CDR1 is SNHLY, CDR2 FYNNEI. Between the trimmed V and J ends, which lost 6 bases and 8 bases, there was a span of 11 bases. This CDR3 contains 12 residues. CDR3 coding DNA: TGTGCCAGCAGGGGCGGGGGCTATGAGCAGTTCTTC. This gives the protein CASRGGGYEQFF.

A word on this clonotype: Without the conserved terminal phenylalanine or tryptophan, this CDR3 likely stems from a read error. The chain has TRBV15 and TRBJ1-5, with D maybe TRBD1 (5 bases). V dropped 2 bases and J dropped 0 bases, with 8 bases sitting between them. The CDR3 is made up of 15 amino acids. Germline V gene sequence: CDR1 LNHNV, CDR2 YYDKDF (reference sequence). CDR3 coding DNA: TGTGCCACCAGCAGACCGACAGTTAGCAATCAGCCCCAGCATCTT. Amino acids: CATSRPTVSNQPQHL.

CDR3 coding DNA: TGTGCTAGTGTATCTGGGAAAGCTTTCTTT. Translating it yields CASVSGKAFF. V usage is TRBV12-5 and J usage is TRBJ1-1, with D hard to call. Trimming took 7 bases from V and 9 from J, leaving 9 bases between them. CDR1 LGHNT and CDR2 FRNRAP come from the germline V gene. This CDR3 has 10 residues. Filled out from reference TRBV12-5 and TRBJ1-1, the complete variable domain reads DARVTQTPRHKVTEMGQEVTMRCQPILGHNTVFWYRQTMMQGLELLAYFRNRAPLDDSGMPKDRFSAEMPDATLATLKIQPSEPRDSAVYFCASVSGKAFFGQGTRLTVV.

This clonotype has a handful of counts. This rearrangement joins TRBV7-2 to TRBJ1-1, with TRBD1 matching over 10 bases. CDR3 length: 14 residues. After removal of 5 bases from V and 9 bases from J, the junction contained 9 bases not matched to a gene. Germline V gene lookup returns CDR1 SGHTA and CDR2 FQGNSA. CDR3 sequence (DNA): TGTGCCAGCAGCGCAACGGGACAGGGGTTAAAAGCTTTCTTT. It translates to CASSATGQGLKAFF.

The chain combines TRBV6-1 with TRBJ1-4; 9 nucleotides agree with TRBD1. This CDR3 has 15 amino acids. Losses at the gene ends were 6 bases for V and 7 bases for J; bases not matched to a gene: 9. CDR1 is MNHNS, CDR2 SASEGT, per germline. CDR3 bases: TGTGCCAGCAGCGAACCGGGACAGGGTTTTGAAAAACTGTTTTTT. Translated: CASSEPGQGFEKLFF.

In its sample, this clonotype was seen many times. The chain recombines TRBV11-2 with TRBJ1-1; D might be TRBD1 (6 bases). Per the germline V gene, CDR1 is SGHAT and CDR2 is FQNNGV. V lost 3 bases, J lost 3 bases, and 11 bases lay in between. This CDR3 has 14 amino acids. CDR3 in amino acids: CASSFRGGDTEAFF. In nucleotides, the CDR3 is TGTGCCAGCAGCTTCAGGGGTGGGGACACTGAAGCTTTCTTT.

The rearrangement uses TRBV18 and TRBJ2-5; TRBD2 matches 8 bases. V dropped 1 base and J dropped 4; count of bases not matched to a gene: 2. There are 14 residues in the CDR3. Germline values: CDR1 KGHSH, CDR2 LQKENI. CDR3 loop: CASSPLAGRETQYF. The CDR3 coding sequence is TGTGCCAGCTCACCACTAGCGGGGAGAGAGACCCAGTACTTC.

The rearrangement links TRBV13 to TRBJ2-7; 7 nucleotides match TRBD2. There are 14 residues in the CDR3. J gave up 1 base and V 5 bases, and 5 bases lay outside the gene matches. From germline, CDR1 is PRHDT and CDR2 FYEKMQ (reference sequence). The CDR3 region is CASSKRGDSYEQYF. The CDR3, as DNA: TGTGCCAGCAGCAAACGGGGGGATTCCTACGAGCAGTACTTC.

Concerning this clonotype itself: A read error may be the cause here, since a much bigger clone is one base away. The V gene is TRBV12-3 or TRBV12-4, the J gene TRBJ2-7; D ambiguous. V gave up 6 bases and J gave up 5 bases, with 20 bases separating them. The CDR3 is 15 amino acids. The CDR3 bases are TGTGCCAGCAGCGGGTATACGACGGCTAGAGACGAGCAGTACTTC. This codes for CASSGYTTARDEQYF.

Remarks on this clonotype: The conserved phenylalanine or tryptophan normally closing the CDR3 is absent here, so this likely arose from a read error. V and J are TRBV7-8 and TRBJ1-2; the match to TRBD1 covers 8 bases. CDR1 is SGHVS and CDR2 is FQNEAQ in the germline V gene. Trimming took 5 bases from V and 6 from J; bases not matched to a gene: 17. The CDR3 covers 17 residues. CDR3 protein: CASSQLPFRTGINGYTL. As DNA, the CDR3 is TGTGCCAGCAGCCAGCTCCCCTTTCGGACAGGGATAAATGGCTACACCCTC.

CDR3 amino acids: CASNVEGAAFF. As DNA, the CDR3 is TGTGCCAGTAACGTCGAGGGGGCGGCTTTCTTT. The V gene is TRBV19, the J gene TRBJ1-1; 7 bases fit TRBD1. V lost 7 bases, J lost 11 bases, and 7 bases stayed unmatched. The CDR3 runs to 11 residues. Looked up from germline, CDR1 is LNHDA and CDR2 is SQIVND (reference sequence).

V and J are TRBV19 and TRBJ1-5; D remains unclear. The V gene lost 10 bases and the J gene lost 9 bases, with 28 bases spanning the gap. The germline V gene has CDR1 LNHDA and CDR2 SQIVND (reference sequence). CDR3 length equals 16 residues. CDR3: CATTLGLTLPPAPQHF. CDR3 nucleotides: TGTGCCACTACTTTGGGGTTGACCCTCCCTCCAGCGCCCCAGCATTTT. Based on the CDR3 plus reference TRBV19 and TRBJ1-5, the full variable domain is DGGITQSPKYLFRKEGQNVTLSCEQNLNHDAMYWYRQDPGQGLRLIYYSQIVNDFQKGDIAEGYSVSREKKESFPLTVTSAQKNPTAFYLCATTLGLTLPPAPQHFGDGTRLSIL.

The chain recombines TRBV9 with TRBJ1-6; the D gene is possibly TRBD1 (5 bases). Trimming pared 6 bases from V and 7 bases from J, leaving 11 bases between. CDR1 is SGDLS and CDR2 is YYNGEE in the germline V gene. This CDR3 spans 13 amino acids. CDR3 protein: CASNPGSNSPLHF. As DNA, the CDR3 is TGTGCCAGCAACCCAGGGTCGAATTCACCCCTCCACTTT.

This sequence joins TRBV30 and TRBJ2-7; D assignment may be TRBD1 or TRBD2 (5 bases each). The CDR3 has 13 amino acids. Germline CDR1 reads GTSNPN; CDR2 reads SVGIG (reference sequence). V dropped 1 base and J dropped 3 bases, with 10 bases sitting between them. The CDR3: CAWSGGNSYEQYF. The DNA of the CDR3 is TGTGCCTGGAGTGGGGGGAATAGCTACGAGCAGTACTTC.

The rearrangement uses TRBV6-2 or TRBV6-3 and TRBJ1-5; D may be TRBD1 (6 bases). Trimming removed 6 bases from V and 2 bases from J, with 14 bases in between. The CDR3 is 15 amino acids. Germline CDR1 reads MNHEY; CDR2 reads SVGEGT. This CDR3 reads CASRQTGGRNQPQHF. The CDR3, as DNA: TGTGCCAGCAGGCAGACAGGAGGGCGCAATCAGCCCCAGCATTTT.

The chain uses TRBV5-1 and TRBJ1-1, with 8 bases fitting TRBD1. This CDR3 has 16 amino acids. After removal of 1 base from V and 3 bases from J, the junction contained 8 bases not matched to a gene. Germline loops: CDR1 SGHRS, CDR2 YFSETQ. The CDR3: CASSLQTGGSYTEAFF. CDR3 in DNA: TGCGCCAGCAGCTTGCAAACAGGGGGGTCGTACACTGAAGCTTTCTTT.

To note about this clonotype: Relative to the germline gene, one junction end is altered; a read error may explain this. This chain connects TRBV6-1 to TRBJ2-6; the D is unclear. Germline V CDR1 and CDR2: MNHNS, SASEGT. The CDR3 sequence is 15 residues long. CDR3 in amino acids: CASNEGTSRANVLTF. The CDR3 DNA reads TGTGCCAGCAATGAAGGCACCTCCCGGGCCAACGTCCTGACTTTC.

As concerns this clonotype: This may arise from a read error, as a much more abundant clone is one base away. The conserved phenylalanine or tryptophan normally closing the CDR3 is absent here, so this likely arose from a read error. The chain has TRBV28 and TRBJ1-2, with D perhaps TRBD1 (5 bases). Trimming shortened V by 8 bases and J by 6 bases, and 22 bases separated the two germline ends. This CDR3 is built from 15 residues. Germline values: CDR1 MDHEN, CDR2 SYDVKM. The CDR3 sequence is CASAPPLIPGNGYTS. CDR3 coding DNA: TGTGCCAGCGCACCACCTCTTATCCCAGGGAATGGCTACACCTCC.

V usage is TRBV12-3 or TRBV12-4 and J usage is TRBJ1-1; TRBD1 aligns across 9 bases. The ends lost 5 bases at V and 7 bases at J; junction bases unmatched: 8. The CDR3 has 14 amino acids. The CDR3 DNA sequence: TGTGCCAGCAGTCACGGGACAGGGCTCTATGAAGCTTTCTTT. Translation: CASSHGTGLYEAFF.

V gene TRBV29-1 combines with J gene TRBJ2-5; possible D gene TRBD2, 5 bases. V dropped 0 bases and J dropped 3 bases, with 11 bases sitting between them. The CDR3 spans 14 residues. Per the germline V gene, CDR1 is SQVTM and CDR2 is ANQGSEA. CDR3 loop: CSVEDPGSKETQYF. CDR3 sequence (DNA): TGCAGCGTTGAAGATCCGGGGTCAAAAGAGACCCAGTACTTC. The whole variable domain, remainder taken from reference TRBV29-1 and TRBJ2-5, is SAVISQKPSRDICQRGTSLTIQCQVDSQVTMMFWYRQQPGQSLTLIATANQGSEATYESGFVIDKFPISRPNLTFSTLTVSNMSPEDSSIYLCSVEDPGSKETQYFGPGTRLLVL.

The CDR3 reads CASSQILAGLNTGELFF. Written as DNA, the CDR3 is TGTGCCAGCAGCCAAATACTAGCGGGGCTAAACACCGGGGAGCTGTTTTTT. The rearrangement links TRBV14 to TRBJ2-2, with 10 bases identical to TRBD2. The J segment lost 2 bases and the V segment lost 2 bases, leaving 5 bases of the junction unmatched. CDR3 length equals 17 residues. The germline V gene encodes CDR1 SGHDN and CDR2 FVKESK. Based on the CDR3 plus reference TRBV14 and TRBJ2-2, the full variable domain is EAGVTQFPSHSVIEKGQTVTLRCDPISGHDNLYWYRRVMGKEIKFLLHFVKESKQDESGMPNNRFLAERTGGTYSTLKVQPAELEDSGVYFCASSQILAGLNTGELFFGEGSRLTVL.